Below, one T cell receptor beta chain is given with its context. What it recognizes is unknown. V lost 2 bases to trimming and J lost 2 bases, with 9 bases between them. This CDR3 contains 14 residues. Germline V gives CDR1 MNHEY, CDR2 SMNVEV (reference sequence). These data belong to a study of cytomegalovirus exposure and HLA in healthy donors. Overall study results and limits: Cytomegalovirus-associated TCR beta chains were listed, numbering more than 150. A later analysis found most CMV-associated TCR beta chains apparently HLA-restricted.

The primer mix had 60 Vbeta and 13 Jbeta primers. Profiling relied on immunoSEQ multiplex PCR, and the TCRdb table lists in-frame clones only, not all of them. The data show tens of thousands of clones, less than 80% seen once. The specimen sequenced was PBMCs. This sequence joins TRBV27 and TRBJ2-5, with D possibly being TRBD1 (5 bases). The receptor was derived from a woman aged 45 to 65 in good health and CMV-seropositive. Written as DNA, the CDR3 is TGTGCCAGCAGTTTAATGGGGCCGCAAGAGACCCAGTACTTC. It specifies CASSLMGPQETQYF.